These 7 T cell receptor beta chains share one sample of origin, sequenced in a study of spatial heterogeneity in lung cancer. Time point denoted: sample taken at primary tumor resection. TCRdb used MiXCR to reprocess the 5' RACE reads, holding one entry per CDR3 protein. Of over 9,500 distinct CDR3 sequences in the sample, around 3.5% were seen once. Material: PBMCs, obtained at surgery. The receptors here all came from a female donor with early-stage non-small cell lung cancer.

The sample holds many counts of this clonotype. This chain connects TRBV28 to TRBJ1-2, with 8 positions matching TRBD1. The CDR3 sequence is 16 residues long. CDR1 is MDHEN, CDR2 SYDVKM, per germline. The trim removed 1 base at V and 0 bases at J, leaving 4 bases unmatched. The CDR3 nucleotides read TGTGCCAGCAGTTTATTTGTGGACAGGGCTAACTATGGCTACACCTTC. It specifies CASSLFVDRANYGYTF.

This clonotype is categorized as medium-sized. The CDR3 DNA is TGCGCCAGCAGCCCCTCAGGGGGCTGGGAGCAGTTCTTC. Its protein is CASSPSGGWEQFF. V is TRBV4-3 and J is TRBJ2-1; 8 nucleotides agree with TRBD1. Germline CDR1 LGHNA, CDR2 YSLEER. The CDR3 has 13 residues. V lost 4 bases to trimming and J lost 10 bases; unmatched junction nucleotides: 6.

This clonotype was picked up many times. V is TRBV4-3 and J is TRBJ2-3, with TRBD2 matching 9 bases. With V trimmed by 1 base and J by 4 bases, 3 bases remained unmatched. The CDR3 is made up of 15 amino acids. CDR1 is LGHNA and CDR2 is YSLEER in the germline V gene. The CDR3 loop is CASSQALAGSDTQYF. CDR3 DNA sequence: TGCGCCAGCAGCCAAGCGCTAGCGGGGTCAGATACGCAGTATTTT.

This clonotype showed up many times. The chain recombines TRBV28 with TRBJ1-2; 9 bases are shared with TRBD1. This CDR3 is 15 amino acids long. V trimming: 6 bases; J trimming: 1 base; junction bases outside the gene matches: 6. Germline V CDR1 and CDR2: MDHEN, SYDVKM. The CDR3 region is CASSSRQGGNYGYTF. CDR3 sequence (DNA): TGTGCCAGCAGCAGCAGACAGGGGGGTAACTATGGCTACACCTTC.

The V call is TRBV6-6, the J call TRBJ1-1; no reliable D call. Germline V lookup: CDR1 MNHNY, CDR2 SVGAGI (reference sequence). The CDR3 extends over 13 amino acids. V lost 4 bases and J lost 7, with 13 bases in between. The CDR3 is CASSLGSWIEAFF. CDR3 DNA sequence: TGTGCCAGCAGTTTGGGGAGCTGGATTGAAGCTTTCTTT.

The sample holds many counts of this clonotype. The V call is TRBV2, the J call TRBJ2-3; D may correspond to TRBD1 or TRBD2 (5 bases each). The V gene's germline CDR1 is SNHLY and CDR2 FYNNEI. The V end lost 3 bases, the J end lost 0 bases, and 10 bases lay between the germline ends. There are 15 residues in the CDR3. The CDR3 nucleotides read TGTGCCAGCAGTGACCAGGGACGGAGCACAGATACGCAGTATTTT. It yields the protein CASSDQGRSTDTQYF.

This clonotype has a count of ten or more. V and J are TRBV4-2 and TRBJ2-7; D may be TRBD1 or TRBD2 (5 bases each). V shed 4 bases and J shed 7 bases, with 23 bases lying between them. The germline V gene has CDR1 LGHNA and CDR2 YNFKEQ. This CDR3 contains 16 residues. CDR3 sequence reads: CASSPGLGPTLREQYF. CDR3 in DNA: TGTGCCAGCAGCCCGGGCTTGGGACCCACCCTTAGGGAGCAGTACTTC.